What follows is one T cell receptor (beta chain) and its context. Its target is unknown. Possible read error: a much larger clone is one base away. This sample stems from a study of metastatic and nonmetastatic thyroid tumors. Study details: For malignant and benign thyroid patients, tumor or nodule tissue and blood were the sources whose repertoires were compared. General study points: As reported, TCR beta diversity in blood and tumor was significantly higher in malignant thyroid tumors than in benign nodules.

MiXCR was used by TCRdb to re-call the PCR reads. This table has 50,000 to 65,000 clones, roughly 4.1% appearing once. This CDR3 contains 12 residues. Germline V lookup: CDR1 SGHAT, CDR2 FQNNGV. V was cut by 3 bases and J by 10 bases, with 11 bases left in between. Every patient was untreated before thyroid surgery. This chain connects TRBV11-2 to TRBJ2-3; no definite D call. This clonotype was obtained from a female donor with papillary thyroid cancer or a benign thyroid nodule (not recorded which). Some clones in this sample may be carry-over from other donors' samples. The specimen was blood. DNA of the CDR3: TGTGCCAGCAGCTTCGAGGATGTCGCGCAGTATTTT. It encodes CASSFEDVAQYF.